A single sample is the source of the 11 T cell receptor beta chains below, sequenced in a study of blood T cell repertoires in COVID-19. The table came from immunoSEQ multiplex PCR; TCRdb's copy has only in-frame clones and leaves some out. The sample lists approximately 140,000 clones, about 83% seen once, with 7% to 9.5% in the top ten. Sequencing was carried out using peripheral blood. The receptors derive from a man younger than 45 with COVID-19, enrolled during active disease.

The chain uses TRBV7-2 and TRBJ1-3; no reliable D call. The CDR3 is 13 residues long. Germline V gene sequence: CDR1 SGHTA, CDR2 FQGNSA. V was trimmed by 5 bases and J by 4 bases, leaving 9 bases between them. The CDR3 coding sequence is TGTGCCAGCAGCCCGACTTTAGGAAACACCATATATTTT. As protein: CASSPTLGNTIYF. Supplemented by reference TRBV7-2 and TRBJ1-3, the full variable domain reads GAGVSQSPSNKVTEKGKDVELRCDPISGHTALYWYRQSLGQGLEFLIYFQGNSAPDKSGLPSDRFSAERTGGSVSTLTIQRTQQEDSAVYLCASSPTLGNTIYFGEGSWLTVV.

The rearrangement joins TRBV7-9 to TRBJ1-5; the D gene is possibly TRBD1 (6 bases). The CDR3 totals 15 residues. V shed 5 bases and J shed 7 bases, with 18 bases lying between them. Germline CDR1 reads SEHNR; CDR2 reads FQNEAQ (reference sequence). In DNA, the CDR3 is TGTGCCAGCAGCGCCAGCGGGGGGCTGAAACAGCCCCAGCATTTT. Protein product: CASSASGGLKQPQHF. Combining the CDR3 with reference TRBV7-9 and TRBJ1-5 gives the whole variable domain DTGVSQNPRHKITKRGQNVTFRCDPISEHNRLYWYRQTLGQGPEFLTYFQNEAQLEKSRLLSDRFSAERPKGSFSTLEIQRTEQGDSAMYLCASSASGGLKQPQHFGDGTRLSIL.

The rearrangement joins TRBV12-5 to TRBJ2-7; D call uncertain. CDR3 length: 12 residues. Germline V gene data show CDR1 as LGHNT and CDR2 as FRNRAP. Trimming took 6 bases from V and 1 from J, leaving 7 bases between them. The CDR3 sequence is CASGSVSYEQYF. CDR3 DNA sequence: TGTGCTAGTGGCTCCGTTTCCTACGAGCAGTACTTC.

The rearrangement links TRBV20-1 to TRBJ2-1, with D possibly TRBD2 on 6 matching bases. The CDR3 length is 11 residues. V lost 6 bases to trimming and J lost 7 bases, with 10 bases between them. Germline V gene data show CDR1 as DFQATT and CDR2 as SNEGSKA (reference sequence). The CDR3 DNA sequence: TGCAGTGCCCAGGAGGGTAATGAGCAGTTCTTC. Its protein product is CSAQEGNEQFF.

The V gene is TRBV27, the J gene TRBJ2-1, with D hard to call. Trimming left V 10 bases short and J 11 bases short, with 21 bases between. CDR1 and CDR2 from the germline V gene are MNHEY and SMNVEV (reference sequence). This CDR3 contains 13 residues. The chain's CDR3 is CATKRPGAPQQFF. The CDR3 DNA is TGTGCCACCAAACGGCCCGGAGCCCCCCAGCAGTTCTTC.

This clone came up a few times. The V and J genes are TRBV30 and TRBJ2-7; D not certain. Trimming left V 4 bases short and J 2 bases short, with 9 bases between. Germline CDR1 and CDR2: GTSNPN and SVGIG (reference sequence). The CDR3 consists of 12 residues. CDR3 loop: CAWNRSPYEQYF. In nucleotides, the CDR3 is TGTGCCTGGAATCGTAGCCCCTACGAGCAGTACTTC.

The chain carries TRBV7-9 and TRBJ1-6, with no clear D. V lost 4 bases, J lost 0 bases, and 10 bases lay in between. The CDR3 has 16 amino acids. Germline values: CDR1 SEHNR, CDR2 FQNEAQ (reference sequence). The CDR3 reads CASSSLESSYNSPLHF. As DNA, the CDR3 is TGTGCCAGCAGCTCGTTGGAGAGCTCCTATAATTCACCCCTCCACTTT.

Only a few counts were recorded for this clone. This sequence joins TRBV7-9 and TRBJ1-1, with D maybe TRBD1 (5 bases). Germline V gene data show CDR1 as SEHNR and CDR2 as FQNEAQ (reference sequence). The CDR3 length is 14 residues. Trimming removed 1 base from V and 7 bases from J, with 13 bases in between. The CDR3 sequence is CASSLVQGINEAFF. The CDR3 DNA reads as TGTGCCAGCAGCTTAGTCCAGGGTATCAATGAAGCTTTCTTT.

The chain recombines TRBV6-2 or TRBV6-3 with TRBJ2-7; 8 bases agree with TRBD1. This CDR3 spans 14 amino acids. Trimming removed 5 bases from V and 7 bases from J; junction bases left unmatched: 10. The germline gives CDR1 MNHEY, CDR2 SVGEGT. The CDR3 DNA follows: TGTGCCAGCAGTCGGGACAGGATCTTAAGGGAGCAGTACTTC. Its protein product is CASSRDRILREQYF.

The V call is TRBV19, the J call TRBJ1-4, with a weak D call TRBD1 (6 bases). This CDR3 is 15 amino acids long. Germline CDR1 LNHDA, CDR2 SQIVND (reference sequence). The ends were cut back, 3 bases at V and 8 bases at J, with 16 bases in the middle. CDR3 coding DNA: TGTGCCAGTAGTATCTACAGGGAGAGAGGCGAAAAACTGTTTTTT. The encoded protein is CASSIYRERGEKLFF.

V usage is TRBV30 and J usage is TRBJ1-5, with D hard to call. This CDR3 spans 13 amino acids. V lost 5 bases, J lost 0 bases, and 8 bases lay in between. Germline-derived CDR1 and CDR2 are GTSNPN and SVGIG (reference sequence). CDR3 bases: TGTGCCTGGGCCGAGGATAGCAATCAGCCCCAGCATTTT. This codes for CAWAEDSNQPQHF.